These 11 T cell receptor beta chains came from one sample sequenced in a study of metastatic and nonmetastatic thyroid tumors. Thyroid surgery took place with no prior treatment in any patient. TCRdb re-called the PCR reads through MiXCR. In the table there are approximately 21,000 clones, approximately 26% of which are singletons. Sequenced: blood. Source of these receptors: a female donor with papillary thyroid cancer or a benign thyroid nodule (not recorded which). Some clones in this sample may be carry-over from other donors' samples.

This clone was counted a few times. The V call is TRBV20-1, the J call TRBJ1-6, with a weak D call TRBD1 (6 bases). The germline V gene encodes CDR1 DFQATT and CDR2 SNEGSKA (reference sequence). Trimming took 0 bases from V and 10 from J, leaving 13 bases between them. The CDR3 is made up of 14 amino acids. CDR3 in DNA: TGCAGTGCTAGAGATCCAGGGGTGGGATCACCCCTCCACTTT. Translation: CSARDPGVGSPLHF.

V is TRBV3-1 and J is TRBJ2-7; D might be TRBD1 or TRBD2, each matching 5 bases. V lost 1 base and J lost 5, with 9 bases in between. This CDR3 is 13 amino acids long. Germline CDR1 LGHDT, CDR2 YNNKEL (reference sequence). Here the CDR3 reads CASSQVRGHEQYF. CDR3 bases: TGTGCCAGCAGCCAAGTTCGGGGCCACGAGCAGTACTTC.

Judged by abundance, this clone is medium-sized. The chain couples TRBV6-1 to TRBJ2-1; TRBD2 aligns across 7 bases. This CDR3 comprises 13 residues. CDR1 and CDR2 (germline): MNHNS, SASEGT. Trimming at V came to 4 bases and at J to 8 bases, leaving 5 bases not matched to a gene. CDR3 loop: CASSGGLYYEQFF. The CDR3 region has the DNA TGTGCCAGCAGTGGGGGACTATACTATGAGCAGTTCTTC.

In this sample, this clone turned up many times. V gene TRBV12-3 or TRBV12-4 combines with J gene TRBJ2-1; TRBD2 matches at 8 bases. The length of the CDR3 is 14 residues. V shed 7 bases, J shed 6 bases, and the junction held 8 bases outside the gene matches. CDR3 nucleotide sequence: TGTGCCAGCAACGACGGGGGGGGAGGCAATGAGCAGTTCTTC. Translated, it gives CASNDGGGGNEQFF.

To note about this clone: At one end, the junction sequence differs from germline, possibly due to a read error. The chain carries TRBV2 and TRBJ2-2; the D is unclear. The length of the CDR3 is 14 residues. Germline CDR1 is SNHLY and CDR2 is FYNNEI. CDR3 coding DNA: TGTGCCAGCAGTGTAGGTCAGAGGACCGTGGAGCTGTTTTTT. Protein: CASSVGQRTVELFF.

Details on this clone: The junction departs from germline at one end; a sequencing error may be responsible. The V call is TRBV7-2, the J call TRBJ1-6; D is unclear. This CDR3 region has 15 residues. Looked up from germline, CDR1 is SGHTA and CDR2 is FQGNSA. The CDR3 DNA reads TGTGCCAGCAGCTTAGAGCACAGACTGAATTCAACCCTCCACTTT. It is translated as CASSLEHRLNSTLHF. The variable domain in full, completed from reference TRBV7-2 and TRBJ1-6, reads GAGVSQSPSNKVTEKGKDVELRCDPISGHTALYWYRQSLGQGLEFLIYFQGNSAPDKSGLPSDRFSAERTGGSVSTLTIQRTQQEDSAVYLCASSLEHRLNSTLHFGNGTRLTVT.

This clone ranks as medium-sized (0.01 to 0.1%). The chain recombines TRBV28 with TRBJ1-5, with D possibly being TRBD1 (5 bases). The germline V gene encodes CDR1 MDHEN and CDR2 SYDVKM. The length of the CDR3 is 14 residues. The V and J ends lost 2 bases and 4 bases respectively, with 9 bases between them. CDR3 sequence: CASSLGTPNQPQHF. CDR3 nucleotides: TGTGCCAGCAGTTTAGGGACTCCTAATCAGCCCCAGCATTTT. The variable domain in full, with the rest retrieved from reference TRBV28 and TRBJ1-5, is DVKVTQSSRYLVKRTGEKVFLECVQDMDHENMFWYRQDPGLGLRLIYFSYDVKMKEKGDIPEGYSVSREKKERFSLILESASTNQTSMYLCASSLGTPNQPQHFGDGTRLSIL.

This clone is termed medium-sized. The chain uses TRBV6-4 and TRBJ2-2; D ambiguous. This CDR3 contains 13 residues. V was shortened by 4 bases and J by 7 bases, with 10 bases between the two germline ends. Germline V gene lookup returns CDR1 MRHNA and CDR2 SNTAGT. CDR3 amino acids: CASSVQENGELFF. DNA for the CDR3: TGTGCCAGCAGTGTTCAGGAAAACGGGGAGCTGTTTTTT.

The chain is built from TRBV20-1 and TRBJ2-1; D is unclear. This CDR3 has 14 residues. V lost 2 bases and J 9 bases, leaving 17 bases between the germline ends. From germline, CDR1 is DFQATT and CDR2 SNEGSKA (reference sequence). CDR3 nucleotide sequence: TGCAGTGCTAGAAATCCCGTCTATTTCAGTGAGCAGTTCTTC. Its protein product is CSARNPVYFSEQFF.

The CDR3 DNA sequence: TGTGCCAGCAGTTCAGGTGTCAGGCAGCCCCAGCATTTT. Protein: CASSSGVRQPQHF. The chain is built from TRBV28 and TRBJ1-5; D not resolved. V was cut by 4 bases and J by 7 bases, with 11 bases left in between. Germline loops: CDR1 MDHEN, CDR2 SYDVKM. The CDR3 runs to 13 residues.

The chain is built from TRBV6-1 and TRBJ2-7, with TRBD1 matching 7 bases. After removal of 1 base from V and 4 bases from J, the junction contained 7 bases not matched to a gene. Germline V lookup: CDR1 MNHNS, CDR2 SASEGT. There are 15 residues in the CDR3. In DNA, the CDR3 is TGTGCCAGCAGTGAAGAGGCAGGGGGTCGGTACGAGCAGTACTTC. Residues: CASSEEAGGRYEQYF.